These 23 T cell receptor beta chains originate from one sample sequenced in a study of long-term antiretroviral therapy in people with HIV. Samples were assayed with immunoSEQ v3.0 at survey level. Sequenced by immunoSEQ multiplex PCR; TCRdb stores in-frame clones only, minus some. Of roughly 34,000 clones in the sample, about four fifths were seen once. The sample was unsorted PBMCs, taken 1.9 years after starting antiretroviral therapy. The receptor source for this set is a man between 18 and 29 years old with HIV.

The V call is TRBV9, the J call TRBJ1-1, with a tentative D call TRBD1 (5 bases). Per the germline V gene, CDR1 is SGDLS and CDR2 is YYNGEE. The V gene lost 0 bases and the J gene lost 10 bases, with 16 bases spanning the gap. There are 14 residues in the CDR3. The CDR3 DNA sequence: TGTGCCAGCAGCGTAGGTGGGGGGGGTTTAGTAGCTTTCTTT. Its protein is CASSVGGGGLVAFF.

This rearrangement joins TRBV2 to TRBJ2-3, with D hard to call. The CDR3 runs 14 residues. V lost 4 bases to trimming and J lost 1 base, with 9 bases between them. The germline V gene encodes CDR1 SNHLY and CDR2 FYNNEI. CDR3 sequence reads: CASSVLRGTDTQYF. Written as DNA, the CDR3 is TGTGCCAGCAGTGTTCTAAGAGGCACAGATACGCAGTATTTT. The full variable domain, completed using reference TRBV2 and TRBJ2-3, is EPEVTQTPSHQVTQMGQEVILRCVPISNHLYFYWYRQILGQKVEFLVSFYNNEISEKSEIFDDQFSVERPDGSNFTLKIRSTKLEDSAMYFCASSVLRGTDTQYFGPGTRLTVL.

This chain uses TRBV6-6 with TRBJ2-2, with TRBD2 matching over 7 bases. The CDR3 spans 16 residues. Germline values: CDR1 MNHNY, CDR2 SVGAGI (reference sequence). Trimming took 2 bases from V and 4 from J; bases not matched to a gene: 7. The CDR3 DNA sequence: TGTGCCAGCAGTTACCTCGGACTAGAGGTCACCGGGGAGCTGTTTTTT. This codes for CASSYLGLEVTGELFF.

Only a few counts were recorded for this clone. CDR3 coding DNA: TGCGCCAGCAGTGGAAGGGTGATTAGCAATCAGCCCCAGCATTTT. It codes for CASSGRVISNQPQHF. The J gene is TRBJ1-5, the V gene TRBV10-2; D ambiguous. The V end lost 4 bases, the J end lost 0 bases, and 10 bases lay between the germline ends. This CDR3 contains 15 residues. Germline CDR1 WSHSY, CDR2 SAAADI.

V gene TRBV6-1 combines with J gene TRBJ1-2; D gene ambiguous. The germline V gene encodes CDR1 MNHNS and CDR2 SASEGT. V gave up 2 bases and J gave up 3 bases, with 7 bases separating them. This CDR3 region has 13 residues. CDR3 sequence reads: CASSERVHYGYTF. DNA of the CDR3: TGTGCCAGCAGTGAAAGGGTACACTATGGCTACACCTTC.

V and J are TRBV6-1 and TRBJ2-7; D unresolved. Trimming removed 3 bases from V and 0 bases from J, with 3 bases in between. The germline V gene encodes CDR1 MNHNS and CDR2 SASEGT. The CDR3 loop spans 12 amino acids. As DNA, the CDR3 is TGTGCCAGCAGTGAGACCTCCTACGAGCAGTACGTC. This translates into CASSETSYEQYV.

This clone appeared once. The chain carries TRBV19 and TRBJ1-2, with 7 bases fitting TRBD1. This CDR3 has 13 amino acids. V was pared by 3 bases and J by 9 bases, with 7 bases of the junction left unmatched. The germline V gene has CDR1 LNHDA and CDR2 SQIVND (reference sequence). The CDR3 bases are TGTGCCAGTAGTATTGGACAGGCGAGGAGCTACACCTTC. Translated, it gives CASSIGQARSYTF.

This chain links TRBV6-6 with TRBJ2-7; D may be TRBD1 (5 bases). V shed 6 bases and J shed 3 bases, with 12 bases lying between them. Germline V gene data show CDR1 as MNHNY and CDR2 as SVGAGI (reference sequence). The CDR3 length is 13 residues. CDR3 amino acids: CASRQETNYEQYF. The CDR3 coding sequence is TGTGCCAGCAGACAGGAGACCAACTACGAGCAGTACTTC.

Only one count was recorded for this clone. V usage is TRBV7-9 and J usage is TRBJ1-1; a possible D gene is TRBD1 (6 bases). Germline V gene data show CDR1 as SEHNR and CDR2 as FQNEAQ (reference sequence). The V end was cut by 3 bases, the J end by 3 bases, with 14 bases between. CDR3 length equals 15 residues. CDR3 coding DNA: TGTGCCAGCAGCTTTTCGGGACACCCGTACACTGAAGCTTTCTTT. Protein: CASSFSGHPYTEAFF.

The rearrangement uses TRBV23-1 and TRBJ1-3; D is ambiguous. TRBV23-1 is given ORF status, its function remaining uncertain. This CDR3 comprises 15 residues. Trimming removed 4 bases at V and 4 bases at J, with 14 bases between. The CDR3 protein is CASSLTLKNGNTIYF. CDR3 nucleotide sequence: TGCGCCAGCAGTCTGACACTGAAAAACGGAAACACCATATATTTT.

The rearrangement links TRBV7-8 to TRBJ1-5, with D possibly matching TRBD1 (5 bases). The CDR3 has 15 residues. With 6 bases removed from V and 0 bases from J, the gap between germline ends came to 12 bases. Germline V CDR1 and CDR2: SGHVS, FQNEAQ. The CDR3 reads CASRLDRYSNQPQHF. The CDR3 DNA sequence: TGTGCCAGCAGGCTAGACAGATATAGCAATCAGCCCCAGCATTTT.

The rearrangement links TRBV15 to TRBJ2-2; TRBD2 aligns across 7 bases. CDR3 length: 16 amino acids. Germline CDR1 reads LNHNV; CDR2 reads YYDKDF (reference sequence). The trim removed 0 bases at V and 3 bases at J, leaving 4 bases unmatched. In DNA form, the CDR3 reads TGTGCCACCAGCAGAGAGCGGACTAGTTACACCGGGGAGCTGTTTTTT. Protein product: CATSRERTSYTGELFF.

The CDR3 region is CAWTGPRNPAFF. In nucleotides, the CDR3 is TGTGCCTGGACAGGCCCTCGTAATCCGGCTTTCTTT. The chain combines TRBV30 with TRBJ1-1; D uncertain. The germline gives CDR1 GTSNPN, CDR2 SVGIG (reference sequence). This CDR3 has 12 residues. Trimming left V 4 bases short and J 11 bases short, with 17 bases between.

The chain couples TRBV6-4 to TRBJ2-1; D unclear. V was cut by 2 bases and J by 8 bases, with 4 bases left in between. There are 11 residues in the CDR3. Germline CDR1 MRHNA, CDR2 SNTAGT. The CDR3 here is CASSDNHEQFF. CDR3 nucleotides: TGTGCCAGCAGTGACAACCATGAGCAGTTCTTC.

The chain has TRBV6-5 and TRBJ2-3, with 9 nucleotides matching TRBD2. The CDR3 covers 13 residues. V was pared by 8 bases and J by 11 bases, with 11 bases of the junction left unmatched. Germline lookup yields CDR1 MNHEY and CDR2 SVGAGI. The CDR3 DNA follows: TGTGCCAGCGAAGATAGCGGGGGACGGGGGCAGTATTTT. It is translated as CASEDSGGRGQYF.

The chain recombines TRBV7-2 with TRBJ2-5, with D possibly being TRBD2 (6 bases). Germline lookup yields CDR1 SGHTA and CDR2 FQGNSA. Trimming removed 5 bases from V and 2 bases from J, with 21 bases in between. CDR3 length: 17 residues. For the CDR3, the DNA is TGTGCCAGCAGCCACACACCGGGAGCGGGTCCGCAAGAGACCCAGTACTTC. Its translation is CASSHTPGAGPQETQYF.

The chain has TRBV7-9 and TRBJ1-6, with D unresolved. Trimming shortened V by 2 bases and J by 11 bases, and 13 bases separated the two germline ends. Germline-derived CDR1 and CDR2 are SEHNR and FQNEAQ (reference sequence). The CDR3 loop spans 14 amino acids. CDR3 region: CASSLSTSGPPLHF. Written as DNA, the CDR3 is TGTGCCAGCAGCTTATCCACCTCCGGGCCACCCCTCCACTTT.

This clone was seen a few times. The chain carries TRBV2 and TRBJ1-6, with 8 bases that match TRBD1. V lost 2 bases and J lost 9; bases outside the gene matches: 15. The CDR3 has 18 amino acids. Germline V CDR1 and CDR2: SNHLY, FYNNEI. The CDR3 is CASSENFQGALFGSPLHF. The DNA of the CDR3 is TGTGCCAGCAGTGAAAATTTTCAGGGGGCGCTTTTCGGTTCACCCCTCCACTTT.

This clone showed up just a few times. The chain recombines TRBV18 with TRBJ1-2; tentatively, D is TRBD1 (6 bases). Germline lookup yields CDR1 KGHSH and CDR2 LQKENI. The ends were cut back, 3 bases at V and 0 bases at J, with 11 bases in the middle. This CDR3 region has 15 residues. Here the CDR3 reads CASSPGGQSNYGYTF. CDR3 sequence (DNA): TGTGCCAGCTCACCTGGGGGGCAATCTAACTATGGCTACACCTTC.

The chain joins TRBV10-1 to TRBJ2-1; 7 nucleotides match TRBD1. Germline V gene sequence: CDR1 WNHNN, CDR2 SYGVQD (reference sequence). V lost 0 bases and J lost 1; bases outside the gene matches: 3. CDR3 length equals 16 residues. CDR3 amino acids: CASSESRQGSYNEQFF. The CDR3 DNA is TGCGCCAGCAGTGAGTCTCGACAGGGTTCCTACAATGAGCAGTTCTTC.

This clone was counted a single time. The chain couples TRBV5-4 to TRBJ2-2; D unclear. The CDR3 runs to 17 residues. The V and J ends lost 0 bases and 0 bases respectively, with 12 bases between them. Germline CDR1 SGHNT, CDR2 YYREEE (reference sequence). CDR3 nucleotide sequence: TGTGCCAGCAGCTTGGATCGCCGACGATCGAACACCGGGGAGCTGTTTTTT. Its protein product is CASSLDRRRSNTGELFF.

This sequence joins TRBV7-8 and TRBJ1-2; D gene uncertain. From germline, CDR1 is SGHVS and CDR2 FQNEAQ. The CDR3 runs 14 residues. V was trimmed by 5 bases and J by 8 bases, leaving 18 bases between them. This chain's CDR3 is CASSLGRLLPGYTF. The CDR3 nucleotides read TGTGCCAGCAGCCTAGGGAGGCTCTTGCCCGGCTACACCTTC.

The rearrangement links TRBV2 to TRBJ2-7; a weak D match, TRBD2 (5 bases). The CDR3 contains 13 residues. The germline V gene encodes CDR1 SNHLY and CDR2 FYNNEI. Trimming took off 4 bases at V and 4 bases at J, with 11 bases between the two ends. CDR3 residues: CASSGVGEYEQYF. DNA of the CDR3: TGTGCCAGCAGTGGGGTGGGAGAGTACGAGCAGTACTTC.